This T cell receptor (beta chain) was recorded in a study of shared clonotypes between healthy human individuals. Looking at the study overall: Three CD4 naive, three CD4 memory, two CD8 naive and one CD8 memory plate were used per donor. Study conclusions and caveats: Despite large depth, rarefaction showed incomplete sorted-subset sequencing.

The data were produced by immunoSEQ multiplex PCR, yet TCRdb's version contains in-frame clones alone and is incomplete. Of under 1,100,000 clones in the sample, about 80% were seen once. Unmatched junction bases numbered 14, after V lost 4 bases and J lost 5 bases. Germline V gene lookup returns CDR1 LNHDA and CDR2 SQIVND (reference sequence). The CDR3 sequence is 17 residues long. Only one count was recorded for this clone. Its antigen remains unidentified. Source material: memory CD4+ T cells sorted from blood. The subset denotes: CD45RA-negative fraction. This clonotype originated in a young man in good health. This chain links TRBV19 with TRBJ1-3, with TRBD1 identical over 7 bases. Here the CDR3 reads CASSRTPLQGWRNTIYF. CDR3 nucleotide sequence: TGTGCCAGTAGTAGGACCCCGTTACAGGGGTGGAGAAACACCATATATTTT.